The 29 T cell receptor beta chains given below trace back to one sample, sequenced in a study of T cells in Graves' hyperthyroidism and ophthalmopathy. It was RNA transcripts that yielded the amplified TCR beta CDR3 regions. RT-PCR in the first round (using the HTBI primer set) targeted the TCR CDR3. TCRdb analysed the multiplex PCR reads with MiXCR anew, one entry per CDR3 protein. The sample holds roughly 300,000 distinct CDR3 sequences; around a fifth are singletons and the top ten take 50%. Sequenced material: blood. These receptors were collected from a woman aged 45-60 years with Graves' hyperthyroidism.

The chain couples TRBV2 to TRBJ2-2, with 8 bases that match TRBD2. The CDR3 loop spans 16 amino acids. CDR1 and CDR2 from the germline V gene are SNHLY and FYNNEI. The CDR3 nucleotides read TGTGCTAGTGGTTCCCCCCAGCGGGAGTTGGCCGGGGAGCTGTTTTTT. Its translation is CASGSPQRELAGELFF.

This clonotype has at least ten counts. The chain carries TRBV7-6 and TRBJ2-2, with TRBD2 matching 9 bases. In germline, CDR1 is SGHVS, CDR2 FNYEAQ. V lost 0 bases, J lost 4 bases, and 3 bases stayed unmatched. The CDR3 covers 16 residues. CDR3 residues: CASSLALAGFTGELFF. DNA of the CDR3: TGTGCCAGCAGCTTAGCCCTAGCGGGGTTCACCGGGGAGCTGTTTTTT.

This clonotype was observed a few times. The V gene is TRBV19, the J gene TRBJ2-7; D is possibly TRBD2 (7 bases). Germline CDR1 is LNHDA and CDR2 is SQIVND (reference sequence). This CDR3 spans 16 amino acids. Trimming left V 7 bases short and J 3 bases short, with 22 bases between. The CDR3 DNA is TGTGCCAGTACCCCCTCCCGGGGGGCTAGCGACTACGAGCAGTACTTC. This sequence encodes CASTPSRGASDYEQYF.

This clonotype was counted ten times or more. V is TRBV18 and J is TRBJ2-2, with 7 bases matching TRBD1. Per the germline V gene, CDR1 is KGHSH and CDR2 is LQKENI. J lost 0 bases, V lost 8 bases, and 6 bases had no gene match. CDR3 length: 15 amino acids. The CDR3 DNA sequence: TGTGCCAGCAGTCCTGACAGGGCGAACACCGGGGAGCTGTTTTTT. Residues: CASSPDRANTGELFF.

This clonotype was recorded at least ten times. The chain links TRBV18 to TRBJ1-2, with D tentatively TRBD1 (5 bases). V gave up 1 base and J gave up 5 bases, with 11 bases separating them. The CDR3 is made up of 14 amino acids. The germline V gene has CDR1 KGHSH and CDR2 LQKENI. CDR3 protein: CASSPRAGEYGYTF. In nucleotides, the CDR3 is TGTGCCAGCTCACCACGGGCGGGGGAGTATGGCTACACCTTC.

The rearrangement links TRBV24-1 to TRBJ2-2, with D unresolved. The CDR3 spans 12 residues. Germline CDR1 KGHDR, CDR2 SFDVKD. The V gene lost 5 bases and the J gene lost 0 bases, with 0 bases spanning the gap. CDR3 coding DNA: TGTGCCACCAGTGCGAACACCGGGGAGCTGTTTTTT. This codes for CATSANTGELFF.

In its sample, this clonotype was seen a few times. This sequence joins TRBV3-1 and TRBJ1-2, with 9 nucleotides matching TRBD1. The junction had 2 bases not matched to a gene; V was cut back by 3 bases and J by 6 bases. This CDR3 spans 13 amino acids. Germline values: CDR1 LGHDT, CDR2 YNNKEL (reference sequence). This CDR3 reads CASSQRQGDGYTF. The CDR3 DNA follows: TGTGCCAGCAGCCAGCGACAGGGGGATGGCTACACCTTC. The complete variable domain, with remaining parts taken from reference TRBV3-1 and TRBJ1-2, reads DTAVSQTPKYLVTQMGNDKSIKCEQNLGHDTMYWYKQDSKKFLKIMFSYNNKELIINETVPNRFSPKSPDKAHLNLHINSLELGDSAVYFCASSQRQGDGYTFGSGTRLTVV.

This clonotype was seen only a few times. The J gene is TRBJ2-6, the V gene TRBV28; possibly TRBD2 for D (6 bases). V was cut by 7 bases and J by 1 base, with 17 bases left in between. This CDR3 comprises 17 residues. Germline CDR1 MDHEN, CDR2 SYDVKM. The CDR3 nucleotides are TGTGCCAGCACCCTCGCGGGGCTCCGGTCTGGGGCCAACGTCCTGACTTTC. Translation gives CASTLAGLRSGANVLTF.

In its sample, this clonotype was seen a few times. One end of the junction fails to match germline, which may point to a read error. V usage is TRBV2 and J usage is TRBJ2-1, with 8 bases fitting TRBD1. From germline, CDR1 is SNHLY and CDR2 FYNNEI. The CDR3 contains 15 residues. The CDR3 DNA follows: TGTGCCAGCAGAGAAGACAGGGGCCGGGTCGATGAGCAGTTCTTC. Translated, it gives CASREDRGRVDEQFF. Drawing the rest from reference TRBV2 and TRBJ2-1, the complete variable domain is EPEVTQTPSHQVTQMGQEVILRCVPISNHLYFYWYRQILGQKVEFLVSFYNNEISEKSEIFDDQFSVERPDGSNFTLKIRSTKLEDSAMYFCASREDRGRVDEQFFGPGTRLTVL.

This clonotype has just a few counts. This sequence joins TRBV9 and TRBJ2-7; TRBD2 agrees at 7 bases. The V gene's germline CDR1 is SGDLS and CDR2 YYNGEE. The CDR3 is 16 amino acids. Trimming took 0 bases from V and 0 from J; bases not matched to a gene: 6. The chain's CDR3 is CASSVGASGASYEQYF. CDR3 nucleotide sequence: TGTGCCAGCAGCGTAGGAGCGAGCGGGGCCTCCTACGAGCAGTACTTC.

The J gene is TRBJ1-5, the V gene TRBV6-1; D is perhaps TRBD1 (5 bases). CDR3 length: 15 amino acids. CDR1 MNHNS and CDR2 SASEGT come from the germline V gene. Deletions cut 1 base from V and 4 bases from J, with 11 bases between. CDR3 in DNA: TGTGCCAGCAGTGAAGTTGGGGCGGCTAATCAGCCCCAGCATTTT. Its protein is CASSEVGAANQPQHF.

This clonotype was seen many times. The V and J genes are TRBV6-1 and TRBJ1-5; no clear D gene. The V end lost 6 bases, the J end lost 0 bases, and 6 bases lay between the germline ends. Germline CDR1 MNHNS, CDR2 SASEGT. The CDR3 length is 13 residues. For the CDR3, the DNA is TGTGCCAGCAGGGATTATAGCAATCAGCCCCAGCATTTT. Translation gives CASRDYSNQPQHF.

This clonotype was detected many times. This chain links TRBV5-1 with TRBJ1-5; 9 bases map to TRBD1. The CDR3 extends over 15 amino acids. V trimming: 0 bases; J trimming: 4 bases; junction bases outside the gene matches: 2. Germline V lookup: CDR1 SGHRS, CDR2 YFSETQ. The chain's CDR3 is CASSLGTGVNQPQHF. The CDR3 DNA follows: TGCGCCAGCAGCTTGGGGACAGGGGTTAATCAGCCCCAGCATTTT.

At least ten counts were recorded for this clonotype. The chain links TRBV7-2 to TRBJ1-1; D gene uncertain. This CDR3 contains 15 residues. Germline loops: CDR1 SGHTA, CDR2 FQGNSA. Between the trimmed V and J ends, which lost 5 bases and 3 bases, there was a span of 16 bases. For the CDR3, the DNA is TGTGCCAGCAGCACCCGGACGGCTAGGGACACTGAAGCTTTCTTT. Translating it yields CASSTRTARDTEAFF.

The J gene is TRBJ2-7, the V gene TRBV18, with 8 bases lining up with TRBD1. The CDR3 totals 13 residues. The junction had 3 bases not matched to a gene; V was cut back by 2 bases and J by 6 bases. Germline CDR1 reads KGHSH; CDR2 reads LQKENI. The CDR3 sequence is CASSPSQGAEQYF. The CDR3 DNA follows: TGTGCCAGCTCACCATCTCAGGGGGCCGAGCAGTACTTC.

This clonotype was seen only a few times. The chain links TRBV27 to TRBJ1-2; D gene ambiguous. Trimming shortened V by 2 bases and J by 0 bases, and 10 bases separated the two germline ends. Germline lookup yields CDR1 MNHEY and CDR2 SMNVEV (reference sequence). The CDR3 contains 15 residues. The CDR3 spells CASSLGVEANYGYTF. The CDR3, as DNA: TGTGCCAGCAGTTTAGGGGTCGAAGCTAACTATGGCTACACCTTC.

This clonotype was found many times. The CDR3 DNA sequence: TGTGCCAGCAGTGAATTCTTTAGCGGGGGGGCGACAGATACGCAGTATTTT. This encodes CASSEFFSGGATDTQYF. V and J are TRBV2 and TRBJ2-3; TRBD2 matches 11 bases. In germline, CDR1 is SNHLY, CDR2 FYNNEI. V shed 2 bases and J 3 bases; nucleotides not matched to a gene: 7. The length of the CDR3 is 17 residues.

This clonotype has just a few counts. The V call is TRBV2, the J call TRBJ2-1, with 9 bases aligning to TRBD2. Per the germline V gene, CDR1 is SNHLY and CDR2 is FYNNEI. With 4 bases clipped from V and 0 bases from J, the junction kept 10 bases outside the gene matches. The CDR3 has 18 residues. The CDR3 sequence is CASSVRRGGLSSYNEQFF. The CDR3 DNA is TGTGCCAGCAGTGTACGGCGGGGGGGCCTAAGCTCCTACAATGAGCAGTTCTTC.

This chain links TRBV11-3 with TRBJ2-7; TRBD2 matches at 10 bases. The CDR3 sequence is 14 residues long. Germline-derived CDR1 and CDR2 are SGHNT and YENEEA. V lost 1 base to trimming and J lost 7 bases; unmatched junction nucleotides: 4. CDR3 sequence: CASSLGTSGPEQYF. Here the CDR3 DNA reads TGTGCCAGCAGCTTAGGGACTAGCGGACCTGAGCAGTACTTC.

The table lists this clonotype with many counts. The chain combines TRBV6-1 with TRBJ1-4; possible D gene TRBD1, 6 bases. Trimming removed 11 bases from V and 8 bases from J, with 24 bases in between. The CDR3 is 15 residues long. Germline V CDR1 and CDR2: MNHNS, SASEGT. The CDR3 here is CAGKGRQGLGEKLFF. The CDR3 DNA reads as TGTGCCGGAAAGGGCCGTCAGGGGCTGGGGGAAAAACTGTTTTTT.

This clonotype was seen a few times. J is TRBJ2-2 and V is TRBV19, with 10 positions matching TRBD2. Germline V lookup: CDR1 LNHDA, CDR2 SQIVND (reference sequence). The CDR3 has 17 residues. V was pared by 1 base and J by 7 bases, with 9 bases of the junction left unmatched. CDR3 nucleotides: TGTGCCAGTAGTATAGGACAGCGGGGGGGCCTCGTCGGGGAGCTGTTTTTT. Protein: CASSIGQRGGLVGELFF.

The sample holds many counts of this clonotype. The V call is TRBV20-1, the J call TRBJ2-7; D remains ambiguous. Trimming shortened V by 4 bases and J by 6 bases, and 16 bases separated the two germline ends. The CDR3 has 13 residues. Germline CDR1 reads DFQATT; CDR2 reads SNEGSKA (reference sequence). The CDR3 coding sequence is TGCAGTGCTACAGTGGCAGTCAGTACCGAGCAGTACTTC. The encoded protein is CSATVAVSTEQYF.

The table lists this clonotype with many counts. CDR3 in amino acids: CASRSSRLFSGANVLTF. CDR3 nucleotides: TGTGCCAGCAGGTCGTCCCGCCTCTTCTCTGGGGCCAACGTCCTGACTTTC. The V call is TRBV6-1, the J call TRBJ2-6; D is uncertain. The germline CDR1 and CDR2 sequences are MNHNS and SASEGT. Trimming cost V 6 bases and J 0 bases, with 15 bases left between them. The CDR3 is 17 residues long.

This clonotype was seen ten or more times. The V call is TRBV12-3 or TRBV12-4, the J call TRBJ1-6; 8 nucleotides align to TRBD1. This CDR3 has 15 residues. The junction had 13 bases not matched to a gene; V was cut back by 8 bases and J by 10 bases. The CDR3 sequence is CASLSGQGGRSPLHF. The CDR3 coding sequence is TGTGCCAGCCTGTCTGGACAGGGTGGACGGTCACCCCTCCACTTT.

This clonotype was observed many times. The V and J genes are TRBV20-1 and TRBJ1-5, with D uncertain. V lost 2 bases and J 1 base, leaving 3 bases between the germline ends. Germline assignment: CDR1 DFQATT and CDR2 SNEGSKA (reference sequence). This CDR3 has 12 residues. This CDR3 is CSARQSNQPQHF. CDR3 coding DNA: TGCAGTGCTAGACAGAGCAATCAGCCCCAGCATTTT.

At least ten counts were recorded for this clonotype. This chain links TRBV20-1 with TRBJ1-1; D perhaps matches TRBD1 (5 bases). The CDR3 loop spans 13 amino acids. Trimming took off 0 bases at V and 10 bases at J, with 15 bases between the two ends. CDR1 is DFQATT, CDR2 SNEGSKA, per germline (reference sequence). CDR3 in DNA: TGCAGTGCTAGAGACTTAGGGGCTGGGGGAGCTTTCTTT. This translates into CSARDLGAGGAFF.

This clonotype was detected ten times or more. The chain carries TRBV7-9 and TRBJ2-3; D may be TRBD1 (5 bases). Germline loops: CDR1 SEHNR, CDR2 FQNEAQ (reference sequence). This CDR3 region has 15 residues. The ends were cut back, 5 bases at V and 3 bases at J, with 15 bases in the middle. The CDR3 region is CASSLHGQGTDTQYF. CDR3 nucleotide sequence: TGTGCCAGCAGCCTCCACGGGCAGGGAACAGATACGCAGTATTTT.

CDR3 sequence reads: CASSQVEARQTDTQYF. DNA for the CDR3: TGTGCCAGCAGCCAAGTGGAGGCCAGGCAGACAGATACGCAGTATTTT. V gene TRBV5-5 combines with J gene TRBJ2-3, with a weak D call TRBD2 (5 bases). The V gene's germline CDR1 is SGHKS and CDR2 YYEKEE (reference sequence). CDR3 length: 16 amino acids. V was cut by 4 bases and J by 3 bases, with 18 bases left in between.

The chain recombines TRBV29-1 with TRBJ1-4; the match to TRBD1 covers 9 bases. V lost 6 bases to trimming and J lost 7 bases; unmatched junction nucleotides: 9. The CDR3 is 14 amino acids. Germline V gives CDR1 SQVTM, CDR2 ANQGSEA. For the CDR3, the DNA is TGCAGCGTAAACACAGGGGGCGTCGGTGAAAAACTGTTTTTT. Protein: CSVNTGGVGEKLFF.